A selection of T cell receptor beta chains follows, all from one sample in a study of blood T cell repertoires in COVID-19. The data were produced by immunoSEQ multiplex PCR, yet TCRdb's version contains in-frame clones alone and is incomplete. The table has around 340,000 clones, 65% to 90% seen once; the top ten hold under 8.5%. The sequenced sample consisted of peripheral blood. The receptors were sampled from a woman aged 55-75 years with COVID-19, enrolled during active disease. Each CDR3 is given with its conserved first and last residue. D genes are given only for firm matches. A row's size may be missing; if present it is once, few, many or a size class.

clone size	V gene	J gene	D gene	CDR3 DNA	CDR3 protein
once	TRBV6-5	TRBJ2-1	TRBD2	TGTGCCAGCAGCCTACTAGCGGGGGGGATCAATGAGCAGTTCTTC	CASSLLAGGINEQFF
NA	TRBV7-3	TRBJ1-2	TRBD1	TGTGCCAGCAGCGTGACAGGGACTAACTATGGCTACACCTTC	CASSVTGTNYGYTF
NA	TRBV9	TRBJ2-3	TRBD1	TGTGCCAGCAGCGACTTAGCCGGGACAGGGACGCAGTATTTT	CASSDLAGTGTQYF
NA	TRBV28	TRBJ1-1	TRBD1	TGTGCCAGCAGCGACAGGGTAAAAGCTTTCTTT	CASSDRVKAFF
few	TRBV7-2	TRBJ1-6	NA	TGTGCCAGCAGCCCTGGGTCCGGGTCACCCCTCCACTTT	CASSPGSGSPLHF
NA	TRBV5-4	TRBJ1-5	NA	TGTGCCAGCAGCTTGGGGGGGCCCAATCAGCCCCAGCATTTT	CASSLGGPNQPQHF
NA	TRBV19	TRBJ1-5	NA	TGTGCCAGTAGTACTAACAGGGATCTCCCCTTACAGCCCCAGCATTTT	CASSTNRDLPLQPQHF
few	TRBV14	TRBJ2-7	TRBD1	TGTGCCAGCAGCCGCGGACAGGGCTTCGCGCAGTACTTC	CASSRGQGFAQYF
NA	TRBV27	TRBJ1-1	NA	TGTGCCAGCAGGGTCCATCGAGGCGCTGAAGCTTTCTTT	CASRVHRGAEAFF
NA	TRBV5-1	TRBJ2-7	TRBD1	TGCGCCAGCAGTCCAAGGACAGGGGCCTACGAGCAGTACTTC	CASSPRTGAYEQYF
NA	TRBV6-5	TRBJ2-7	TRBD1	TGTGCCAGCAGTTATAACCCGGGACAGACTTCTCGCGAGCAGTACTTC	CASSYNPGQTSREQYF
NA	TRBV7-2	TRBJ1-3	TRBD1	TGTGCCAGCAGCTTAGGACAGGGGCCTGGAAACACCATATATTTT	CASSLGQGPGNTIYF
NA	TRBV5-6	TRBJ2-1	TRBD2	TGTGCCAGCAGCTTGGGACTAGCGGGGGTCTCCGAGAAGTTCTTC	CASSLGLAGVSEKFF
NA	TRBV24-1	TRBJ1-2	TRBD1	TGTGCCACCAGTGAGGGGGACAGGTCGTACGGCTACACCTTC	CATSEGDRSYGYTF
NA	TRBV9	TRBJ2-2	TRBD2	TGTGCCAGCAGCGGTAGCGGGGGGGCCACCGGGGAGCTGTTTTTT	CASSGSGGATGELFF
NA	TRBV5-5	TRBJ1-5	NA	TGTGCCAGCAGCTTGGACAGAAGCAATCAGCCCCAGCATTTT	CASSLDRSNQPQHF
NA	TRBV25-1	TRBJ2-3	NA	TGTGCCAGCAGATCGGCGGGTGCAGATACGCAGTATTTT	CASRSAGADTQYF
NA	TRBV7-2	TRBJ2-7	TRBD2	TGTGCCAGCAGCAATCTAGCGGGGGGGCCCTACGAGCAGTACTTC	CASSNLAGGPYEQYF
once	TRBV5-6	TRBJ1-1	TRBD1	TGTGCCAGCAGACAGGACAGGGGTAGTGAAGCTTTCTTT	CASRQDRGSEAFF
NA	TRBV24-1	TRBJ2-2	TRBD1	TGTGCCACCGGTACCGGGACAGGGCCTACCGGGGAGCTGTTTTTT	CATGTGTGPTGELFF
NA	TRBV30	TRBJ1-1	TRBD1	TGTGCCTGGAGAGGGACAGGGACCGAAGCTTTCTTT	CAWRGTGTEAFF
NA	TRBV11-2	TRBJ1-4	NA	TGTGCCAGCAGCTTAAACAGGGCCGGAAAACTGTTTTTT	CASSLNRAGKLFF
NA	TRBV7-3	TRBJ1-6	TRBD1	TGTGCCAGCAGCCCTCCGACAGGGCAGAGCTCCTATAATTCACCCCTCCACTTT	CASSPPTGQSSYNSPLHF
NA	TRBV19	TRBJ1-2	NA	TGTGCCAGTAGTATACTCGCTAACTATGGCTACACCTTC	CASSILANYGYTF
NA	TRBV5-1	TRBJ2-1	TRBD2	TGCGCCAGCAGCGGGGAACTAGCGGGGAACAATGAGCAGTTCTTC	CASSGELAGNNEQFF
once	TRBV3-1/TRBV3-2	TRBJ2-1	NA	TGTGCCAGCAGCCATGAATTAACCGGGGGTGATGAGCAGTTCTTC	CASSHELTGGDEQFF
few	TRBV12-3/TRBV12-4	TRBJ2-3	NA	TGTGCCAGCAGTTCCGACAGGGATACGCAGTATTTT	CASSSDRDTQYF
once	TRBV19	TRBJ2-7	TRBD1	TGTGCCAGTAGTCCTCGGGACAGCTCCTACGAGCAGTACTTC	CASSPRDSSYEQYF
once	TRBV6-6	TRBJ2-2	NA	TGTGCCAGCAGTTACGCGGGCTCCTTCCCCGGGGAGCTGTTTTTT	CASSYAGSFPGELFF
NA	TRBV5-6	TRBJ1-4	NA	TGTGCCAGCGGCACCTCGACTAGGGAAAAACTGTTTTTT	CASGTSTREKLFF
NA	TRBV10-1	TRBJ2-4	NA	TGCGCCAGCAGTGAGAGGTTGGCCGGGGCCAAAAACATTCAGTACTTC	CASSERLAGAKNIQYF
NA	TRBV4-2	TRBJ2-1	NA	TGTGCCAGCAGCCAAGACCGTCGTGACAATGAGCAGTTCTTC	CASSQDRRDNEQFF
NA	TRBV6-5	TRBJ1-2	NA	TGTGCCAGCAGTCCTACCCAGGGGTCCGACTATGGCTACACCTTC	CASSPTQGSDYGYTF
NA	TRBV4-2	TRBJ2-2	TRBD1	TGTGCCAGCAGCCAGGCCCGACAGGGGGCTCTCACCGGGGAGCTGTTTTTT	CASSQARQGALTGELFF
NA	TRBV19	TRBJ2-1	NA	TGTGCCAGTAGTGCGCTAACAGGGAATGAGCAGTTCTTC	CASSALTGNEQFF
NA	TRBV23-1	TRBJ2-3	TRBD2	TGCGCCAGCAGTCAACAACGAAAGCGGGGGGAGGTTTTTGGGACAGATACGCAGTATTTT	CASSQQRKRGEVFGTDTQYF
NA	TRBV5-6	TRBJ1-5	NA	TGTGCCAGCAGCTTGGGACAGCTGAGCAATCAGCCCCAGCATTTT	CASSLGQLSNQPQHF
NA	TRBV6-5	TRBJ1-1	TRBD1	TGTGCCAGCAGTTCCGGGACAGGGGGTGGTTACACTGAAGCTTTCTTT	CASSSGTGGGYTEAFF
NA	TRBV7-7	TRBJ2-5	NA	TGTGCCAGCAGCTTAGCGGGCCTGACAGGAGGCGGAGAGACCCAGTACTTC	CASSLAGLTGGGETQYF
NA	TRBV5-4	TRBJ2-7	TRBD1	TGTGCCAGCAGGCCGGGACAGGGTGCATACGAGCAGTACTTC	CASRPGQGAYEQYF
NA	TRBV15	TRBJ1-2	TRBD1	TGTGCCACCAGGTTGACAGGGAGCTATGGCTACACCTTC	CATRLTGSYGYTF